Shown below are 30 T cell receptor beta chains from a single sample sequenced in a study of T cells in localized non-small cell lung cancer. Assay: immunoSEQ multiplex PCR; the TCRdb copy retains only in-frame clones and omits some. This sample has around 5,000 clones, with 25% to 35% found just once. The material was lung tumor tissue, obtained before any cancer treatment. These receptors all come from a man aged 40 to 75 with stage II lung adenocarcinoma.

CDR3 sequence: CAIEPGGSNQPQHF. Here the CDR3 DNA reads TGTGCCATCGAGCCTGGGGGGAGCAATCAGCCCCAGCATTTT. V gene TRBV28 combines with J gene TRBJ1-5; D may be TRBD1 (5 bases). CDR1 is MDHEN and CDR2 is SYDVKM in the germline V gene. V lost 10 bases to trimming and J lost 1 base, with 14 bases between them. This CDR3 is built from 14 residues.

The V call is TRBV29-1, the J call TRBJ1-2; TRBD1 aligns across 12 bases. The CDR3 covers 13 residues. The V segment lost 7 bases and the J segment 4 bases; nucleotides outside the gene matches: 4. Germline lookup yields CDR1 SQVTM and CDR2 ANQGSEA. The CDR3 protein is CSAGTGGGYGYTF. CDR3 sequence (DNA): TGCAGCGCTGGGACAGGGGGCGGCTATGGCTACACCTTC.

The J gene is TRBJ2-3, the V gene TRBV28, with D possibly called TRBD1 or TRBD2 (5 bases each). Trimming took 3 bases from V and 3 from J, leaving 19 bases between them. The CDR3 loop spans 17 amino acids. Germline CDR1 and CDR2: MDHEN and SYDVKM. The CDR3 protein is CASSLEQPGGFTDTQYF. CDR3 DNA sequence: TGTGCCAGCAGTTTGGAACAACCTGGGGGATTTACAGATACGCAGTATTTT.

Judged by abundance, this clone is medium-sized. V gene TRBV9 combines with J gene TRBJ2-7, with 8 bases aligning to TRBD2. Germline V gives CDR1 SGDLS, CDR2 YYNGEE. Trimming took 0 bases from V and 5 from J; bases not matched to a gene: 7. This CDR3 region has 15 residues. The CDR3, as DNA: TGTGCCAGCAGCGTAGGGGCTAGCGGGTTGAACGAGCAGTACTTC. Translating it yields CASSVGASGLNEQYF.

The chain joins TRBV14 to TRBJ1-2; D might be TRBD1 (6 bases). V was trimmed by 4 bases and J by 7 bases, leaving 16 bases between them. Germline CDR1 is SGHDN and CDR2 is FVKESK. The CDR3 runs 14 residues. The CDR3 DNA follows: TGTGCCAGCAGCCCACTGGGGGGGGCAAGTGGCTACACCTTC. Amino acids: CASSPLGGASGYTF.

The CDR3 protein is CASSQYTGQETQYF. The CDR3 DNA reads as TGCGCCAGCAGCCAGTACACAGGACAAGAGACCCAGTACTTC. This chain connects TRBV5-1 to TRBJ2-5; weak D call: TRBD1 (5 bases). The V end lost 4 bases, the J end lost 2 bases, and 12 bases lay between the germline ends. The CDR3 runs to 14 residues. CDR1 and CDR2 (germline): SGHRS, YFSETQ. Supplemented by reference TRBV5-1 and TRBJ2-5, the full variable domain reads KAGVTQTPRYLIKTRGQQVTLSCSPISGHRSVSWYQQTPGQGLQFLFEYFSETQRNKGNFPGRFSGRQFSNSRSEMNVSTLELGDSALYLCASSQYTGQETQYFGPGTRLLVL.

This clone was seen more than once but under ten times. The chain combines TRBV11-3 with TRBJ2-3, with 7 nucleotides matching TRBD2. V trimming: 0 bases; J trimming: 5 bases; junction bases outside the gene matches: 11. Per germline, CDR1 SGHNT and CDR2 YENEEA. The CDR3 contains 17 residues. As DNA, the CDR3 is TGTGCCAGCAGCTTAGATCCTGCGGGACGGGGGGAAGATACGCAGTATTTT. Protein product: CASSLDPAGRGEDTQYF.

The CDR3: CASSRRPSYEQYF. The CDR3 DNA reads as TGTGCCAGTAGTCGGAGGCCCTCCTACGAGCAGTACTTC. The gene calls are TRBV19 and TRBJ2-7; the D gene is possibly TRBD2 (5 bases). CDR3 length equals 13 residues. Trimming removed 5 bases at V and 0 bases at J, with 8 bases between. CDR1 and CDR2 (germline): LNHDA, SQIVND (reference sequence). Looking up the rest from reference TRBV19 and TRBJ2-7 gives the full variable domain: DGGITQSPKYLFRKEGQNVTLSCEQNLNHDAMYWYRQDPGQGLRLIYYSQIVNDFQKGDIAEGYSVSREKKESFPLTVTSAQKNPTAFYLCASSRRPSYEQYFGPGTRLTVT.

This chain joins TRBV6-8 and TRBJ1-1; TRBD1 might be the D (5 bases). The CDR3 has 15 amino acids. Trimming stripped 6 bases from V and 4 bases from J, with 18 bases between. CDR1 and CDR2 from the germline V gene are MNHGY and SAAAGT. The CDR3, as DNA: TGTGCCAGCAGCCTAACAGGCAATTTGGGCACTGAAGCTTTCTTT. Its translation is CASSLTGNLGTEAFF.

This clone was found a few times. This chain links TRBV11-3 with TRBJ2-5, with 9 bases that match TRBD1. CDR1 and CDR2 (germline): SGHNT, YENEEA. The CDR3 is 15 residues long. V was clipped by 4 bases and J by 5 bases; unmatched bases: 8. In nucleotides, the CDR3 is TGTGCCAGCAGCTACCCGGGACAGGGCGGGGAGACCCAGTACTTC. It encodes CASSYPGQGGETQYF.

The chain has TRBV5-1 and TRBJ1-1; TRBD1 might be the D (5 bases). The CDR3 sequence is 15 residues long. V lost 1 base, J lost 3 bases, and 13 bases lay in between. Germline values: CDR1 SGHRS, CDR2 YFSETQ. The CDR3 nucleotides are TGCGCCAGCAGCTTGAGCGGGGGGTCGGACACTGAAGCTTTCTTT. Translating it yields CASSLSGGSDTEAFF.

This clone was detected a few times. The chain links TRBV18 to TRBJ1-2; the match to TRBD1 covers 7 bases. The V segment lost 1 base and the J segment 8 bases; nucleotides outside the gene matches: 7. The CDR3 extends over 14 amino acids. CDR1 is KGHSH, CDR2 LQKENI, per germline. CDR3 coding DNA: TGTGCCAGCTCACCACAGCGGGACAGAGACGGCTACACCTTC. It specifies CASSPQRDRDGYTF.

The chain uses TRBV19 and TRBJ1-5; D remains ambiguous. CDR3 length equals 13 residues. Germline CDR1 reads LNHDA; CDR2 reads SQIVND (reference sequence). V was shortened by 2 bases and J by 7 bases, with 9 bases between the two germline ends. The CDR3 spells CASSISAGQPQHF. The CDR3 DNA sequence: TGTGCCAGTAGTATATCCGCGGGCCAGCCCCAGCATTTT. The variable domain in full, with the rest retrieved from reference TRBV19 and TRBJ1-5, is DGGITQSPKYLFRKEGQNVTLSCEQNLNHDAMYWYRQDPGQGLRLIYYSQIVNDFQKGDIAEGYSVSREKKESFPLTVTSAQKNPTAFYLCASSISAGQPQHFGDGTRLSIL.

The chain uses TRBV5-1 and TRBJ1-1; tentative D call: TRBD1 (6 bases). The V gene lost 0 bases and the J gene lost 1 base, with 10 bases spanning the gap. The CDR3 has 15 residues. Germline V lookup: CDR1 SGHRS, CDR2 YFSETQ. CDR3 sequence reads: CASSLDGGRNTEAFF. The CDR3, as DNA: TGCGCCAGCAGCTTGGACGGGGGGCGGAACACTGAAGCTTTCTTT.

This chain uses TRBV5-1 with TRBJ2-6, with TRBD1 matching over 8 bases. The germline gives CDR1 SGHRS, CDR2 YFSETQ. This CDR3 region has 16 residues. V shed 7 bases, J shed 0 bases, and the junction held 6 bases outside the gene matches. CDR3 coding DNA: TGCGCCAGCGACTGGACAGGGAGCTCTGGGGCCAACGTCCTGACTTTC. Its translation is CASDWTGSSGANVLTF.

V is TRBV28 and J is TRBJ1-5; 8 bases fit TRBD1. CDR1 is MDHEN, CDR2 SYDVKM, per germline. V lost 5 bases, J lost 5 bases, and 8 bases stayed unmatched. This CDR3 spans 15 amino acids. Written as DNA, the CDR3 is TGTGCCAGCAGTCCAGGACAGGGCAACTATCAGCCCCAGCATTTT. It encodes CASSPGQGNYQPQHF.

CDR3 in amino acids: CASSYGTGNTFF. Written as DNA, the CDR3 is TGCGCCAGCTCTTACGGGACAGGGAACACTTTCTTT. J is TRBJ1-1 and V is TRBV10-2, with 9 bases aligning to TRBD1. The CDR3 is 12 amino acids. Germline assignment: CDR1 WSHSY and CDR2 SAAADI. The V and J ends lost 8 bases and 12 bases, in that order; junction bases with no gene match: 10.

A single count supports this clone. The CDR3 region has the DNA TGTGCCAGTAAAGTTCAGGAGGATCTAATCTACGAGCAGTACTTC. This sequence encodes CASKVQEDLIYEQYF. The chain combines TRBV19 with TRBJ2-7, with D perhaps TRBD2 (5 bases). Trimming shortened V by 7 bases and J by 3 bases, and 19 bases separated the two germline ends. The CDR3 is 15 amino acids. Looked up from germline, CDR1 is LNHDA and CDR2 is SQIVND (reference sequence).

The CDR3 loop reads CASSPNGYYGYTF. In DNA, the CDR3 is TGTGCCAGCAGCCCAAACGGATACTATGGCTACACCTTC. V is TRBV28 and J is TRBJ1-2, with D uncertain. The germline V gene has CDR1 MDHEN and CDR2 SYDVKM. The germline V and J ends were trimmed by 6 bases and 3 bases, with 11 bases remaining between them. The CDR3 spans 13 residues.

This clone was counted between two and nine times. The gene calls are TRBV6-7 and TRBJ2-7; D unclear. TRBV6-7 is given ORF status, its function remaining uncertain. The V gene lost 5 bases and the J gene lost 1 base, with 3 bases spanning the gap. The CDR3 is 11 amino acids. The CDR3 DNA sequence: TGTGCCAGCAGTGCTTCCTACGAGCAGTACTTC. Its translation is CASSASYEQYF.

This chain connects TRBV6-8 to TRBJ1-1, with 7 bases lining up with TRBD1. J lost 4 bases, V lost 7 bases, and 9 bases had no gene match. The CDR3 runs 14 residues. CDR1 and CDR2 (germline): MNHGY, SAAAGT. CDR3 residues: CASNRQGSSTEAFF. CDR3 DNA sequence: TGTGCCAGCAACCGACAGGGAAGTAGCACTGAAGCTTTCTTT.

This clone came up a few times. The CDR3 bases are TGTGCCAGCAGCTCTCGGACGGGAAAAAACACTGAAGCTTTCTTT. It yields the protein CASSSRTGKNTEAFF. The chain links TRBV11-3 to TRBJ1-1, with D unresolved. The germline V gene has CDR1 SGHNT and CDR2 YENEEA. The CDR3 totals 15 residues. The germline V and J ends were trimmed by 4 bases and 2 bases, with 14 bases remaining between them.

This clone has more than one count but fewer than ten. CDR3 residues: CASSLDGGLAEYNEQFF. The CDR3, as DNA: TGTGCCAGCAGCTTAGACGGGGGACTAGCAGAATACAATGAGCAGTTCTTC. V is TRBV11-3 and J is TRBJ2-1; 9 nucleotides line up with TRBD2. The V segment lost 0 bases and the J segment 4 bases; nucleotides outside the gene matches: 7. This CDR3 spans 17 amino acids. The V gene's germline CDR1 is SGHNT and CDR2 YENEEA.

The chain uses TRBV18 and TRBJ1-5; D perhaps matches TRBD1 (5 bases). Germline V gene lookup returns CDR1 KGHSH and CDR2 LQKENI. Trimming stripped 3 bases from V and 0 bases from J, with 9 bases between. The CDR3 is made up of 15 amino acids. The DNA for the CDR3 is TGTGCCAGCTCACCCCGGGGGTATAGCAATCAGCCCCAGCATTTT. Translation: CASSPRGYSNQPQHF.

The chain joins TRBV7-1 to TRBJ2-2; 8 bases line up with TRBD1. TRBV7-1 is marked as an open reading frame, function uncertain. V lost 1 base to trimming and J lost 5 bases; unmatched junction nucleotides: 3. This CDR3 comprises 15 residues. The CDR3 region is CASSSGQGRTGELFF. CDR3 nucleotides: TGTGCCAGCAGCTCAGGACAGGGGAGGACCGGGGAGCTGTTTTTT.

This clone has just a few counts. The rearrangement joins TRBV9 to TRBJ1-2, with TRBD1 as a possible D gene (5 bases). The germline V gene encodes CDR1 SGDLS and CDR2 YYNGEE. V was cut by 5 bases and J by 2 bases, with 22 bases left in between. This CDR3 has 17 amino acids. The CDR3 is CASSEAEGPAGNYGYTF. CDR3 nucleotide sequence: TGTGCCAGCAGTGAAGCAGAGGGGCCAGCGGGCAACTATGGCTACACCTTC.

This clone counts as medium-sized. This chain links TRBV6-7 with TRBJ2-1; D not resolved. TRBV6-7 is filed as an ORF, its function uncertain. Trimming cost V 9 bases and J 7 bases, with 10 bases left between them. The CDR3 runs 11 residues. The chain's CDR3 is CARKAPNEQFF. The CDR3 region has the DNA TGTGCCAGGAAGGCCCCTAATGAGCAGTTCTTC.

The V gene is TRBV28, the J gene TRBJ2-2, with D possibly being TRBD1 (5 bases). The V and J ends lost 5 bases and 4 bases respectively, with 14 bases between them. This CDR3 spans 15 amino acids. The germline gives CDR1 MDHEN, CDR2 SYDVKM. CDR3 DNA sequence: TGTGCCAGCAGTAAGACGACAGAGCTCACCGGGGAGCTGTTTTTT. Translation gives CASSKTTELTGELFF.

This clone was detected a few times. This rearrangement joins TRBV12-2 to TRBJ2-2; the D call TRBD2 from the table was never checked on the DNA. TRBV12-2 is a listed pseudogene. The CDR3 loop spans 17 amino acids. CDR3: CASKGLAGIGDTGELFF. CDR3 in DNA: TGTGCCAGTAAGGGACTAGCGGGGATCGGGGACACCGGGGAGCTGTTTTTT.

The chain combines TRBV11-3 with TRBJ2-1; D might be TRBD2 (5 bases). CDR1 and CDR2 (germline): SGHNT, YENEEA. The CDR3 runs to 15 residues. V lost 5 bases, J lost 7 bases, and 18 bases lay in between. The CDR3 region is CASSPDPLTGNEQFF. The CDR3 bases are TGTGCCAGCAGCCCGGACCCATTAACGGGAAATGAGCAGTTCTTC.